These T cell receptor beta chains were read from a single sample in a study of cytomegalovirus exposure and HLA in healthy donors. Data came from immunoSEQ multiplex PCR; TCRdb stores just in-frame clones and leaves some out. The sample holds some 90,000 clones, 70% to 80% seen once. Source material: PBMCs. These receptors were obtained from a man aged 60 to 69 in good health and CMV-seronegative. The CDR3 runs from the conserved cysteine through the conserved F or W.

cdr3_length: 15; v_call: TRBV11-2; j_call: TRBJ2-1; cdr3_aa: CASSLGGEAYNEQFF
cdr3_length: 14; v_call: TRBV6-1; j_call: TRBJ2-5; cdr3_aa: CASRVGQFQETQYF
cdr3_length: 15; v_call: TRBV28; j_call: TRBJ2-1; cdr3_aa: CASNRRAGDRNEQFF
cdr3_length: 16; v_call: TRBV6-6; j_call: TRBJ1-5; cdr3_aa: CASRDRWTGPHQPQHF
cdr3_length: 14; v_call: TRBV18; j_call: TRBJ2-7; cdr3_aa: CASSPPLRAYEQYF
cdr3_length: 11; v_call: TRBV28; j_call: TRBJ1-4; cdr3_aa: CASSRNEKLFF
cdr3_length: 15; v_call: TRBV4-1; j_call: TRBJ1-1; cdr3_aa: CASSQGPPWDSEAFF
cdr3_length: 13; v_call: TRBV5-4; j_call: TRBJ1-5; cdr3_aa: CASSLEQAGPQHF
cdr3_length: 13; v_call: TRBV6-5; j_call: TRBJ1-1; cdr3_aa: CASSTTVNTEAFF
cdr3_length: 13; v_call: TRBV19; j_call: TRBJ2-2; cdr3_aa: CASSLTGVGELFF
cdr3_length: 16; v_call: TRBV5-4; j_call: TRBJ1-1; cdr3_aa: CASSLDGQGWDTEAFF
cdr3_length: 16; v_call: TRBV5-6; j_call: TRBJ2-3; cdr3_aa: CASSFLHRFQTDTQYF
cdr3_length: 17; v_call: TRBV19; j_call: TRBJ2-6; cdr3_aa: CASSIAGQGSGANVLTF
cdr3_length: 14; v_call: TRBV10-3; j_call: TRBJ1-6; cdr3_aa: CATRGGRVDSPLHF
cdr3_length: 14; v_call: TRBV10-3; j_call: TRBJ2-7; cdr3_aa: CAISDIAGGYEQYF
cdr3_length: 13; v_call: TRBV14; j_call: TRBJ1-3; cdr3_aa: CASSESGGNTIYF
cdr3_length: 13; v_call: TRBV19; j_call: TRBJ2-1; cdr3_aa: CASSVGLNNEQFF
cdr3_length: 16; v_call: TRBV4-1; j_call: TRBJ2-1; cdr3_aa: CASSAPPGDSYNEQFF
cdr3_length: 16; v_call: TRBV5-6; j_call: TRBJ2-2; cdr3_aa: CASSPGLAPNTGELFF
cdr3_length: 17; v_call: TRBV14; j_call: TRBJ2-5; cdr3_aa: CASSQDIGLAGQETQYF
cdr3_length: 17; v_call: TRBV11-3; j_call: TRBJ2-3; cdr3_aa: CASSSSRDRERVDTQYF
cdr3_length: 11; v_call: TRBV6-6; j_call: TRBJ2-1; cdr3_aa: CASTPDNEQFF
cdr3_length: 16; v_call: TRBV28; j_call: TRBJ1-2; cdr3_aa: CASTPLGGGRIYGYTF
cdr3_length: 16; v_call: TRBV18; j_call: TRBJ1-3; cdr3_aa: CASSQINTGAGNTIYF